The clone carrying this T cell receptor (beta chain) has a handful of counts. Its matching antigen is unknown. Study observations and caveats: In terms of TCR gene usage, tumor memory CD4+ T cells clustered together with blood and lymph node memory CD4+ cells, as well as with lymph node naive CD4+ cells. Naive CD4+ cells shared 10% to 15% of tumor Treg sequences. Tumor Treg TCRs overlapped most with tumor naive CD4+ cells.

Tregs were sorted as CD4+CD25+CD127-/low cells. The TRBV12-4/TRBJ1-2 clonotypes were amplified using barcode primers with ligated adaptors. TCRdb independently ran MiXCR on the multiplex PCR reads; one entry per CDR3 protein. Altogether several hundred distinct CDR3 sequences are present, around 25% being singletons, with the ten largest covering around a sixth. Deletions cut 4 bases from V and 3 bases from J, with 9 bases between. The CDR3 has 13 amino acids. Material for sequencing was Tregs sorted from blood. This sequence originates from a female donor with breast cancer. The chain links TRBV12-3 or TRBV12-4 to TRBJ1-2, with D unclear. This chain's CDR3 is CASSSTQDYGYTF. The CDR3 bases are TGTGCCAGCAGTTCAACCCAAGACTATGGCTACACCTTC.